This T cell receptor (beta chain) stems from a study of beta chain features in type 1 diabetes. The CDR3 covers 15 residues. Per the germline V gene, CDR1 is SGDLS and CDR2 is YYNGEE. V lost 3 bases, J lost 4 bases, and 5 bases stayed unmatched. The study reverse transcribed the entire isolated RNA, so it sequenced expressed TCRB transcripts. Sequenced by immunoSEQ multiplex PCR; TCRdb stores in-frame clones only, minus some. The sample gives about 360,000 clones, 10% to 15% of which show up once; 0.017% is in the top ten. This chain connects TRBV9 to TRBJ2-1; 9 bases fit TRBD2. The sequence was obtained from a man aged 18 to 29 in good health. The specimen sequenced was naive CD4+ T cells from blood. CDR3 in amino acids: CASSARLAEYNEQFF. The CDR3 DNA is TGTGCCAGCAGCGCTCGACTAGCGGAATACAATGAGCAGTTCTTC.